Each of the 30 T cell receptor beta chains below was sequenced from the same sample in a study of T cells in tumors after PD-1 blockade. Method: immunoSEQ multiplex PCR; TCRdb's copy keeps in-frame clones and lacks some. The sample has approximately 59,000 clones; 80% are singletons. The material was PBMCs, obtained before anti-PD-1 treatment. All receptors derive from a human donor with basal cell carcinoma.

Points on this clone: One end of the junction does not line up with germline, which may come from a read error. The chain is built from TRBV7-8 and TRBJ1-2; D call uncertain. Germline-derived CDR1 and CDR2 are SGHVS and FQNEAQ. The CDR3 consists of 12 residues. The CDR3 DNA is TGTGCCAGCAGCTCGGGCCCACTGCGACACGTCTTC. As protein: CASSSGPLRHVF.

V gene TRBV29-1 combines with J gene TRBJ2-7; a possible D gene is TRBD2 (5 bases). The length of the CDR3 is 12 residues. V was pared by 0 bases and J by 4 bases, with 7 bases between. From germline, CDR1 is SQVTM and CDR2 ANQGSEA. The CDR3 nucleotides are TGCAGCGTTGAAGATCGAGGGTACGAGCAGTACTTC. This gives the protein CSVEDRGYEQYF.

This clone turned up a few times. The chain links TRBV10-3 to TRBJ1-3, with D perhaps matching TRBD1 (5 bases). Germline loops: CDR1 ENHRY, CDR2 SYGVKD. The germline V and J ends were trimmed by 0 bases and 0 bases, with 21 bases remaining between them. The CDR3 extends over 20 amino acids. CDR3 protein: CAISESWARDISSSGNTIYF. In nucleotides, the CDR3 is TGTGCCATCAGTGAGTCGTGGGCCAGGGATATATCAAGCTCTGGAAACACCATATATTTT.

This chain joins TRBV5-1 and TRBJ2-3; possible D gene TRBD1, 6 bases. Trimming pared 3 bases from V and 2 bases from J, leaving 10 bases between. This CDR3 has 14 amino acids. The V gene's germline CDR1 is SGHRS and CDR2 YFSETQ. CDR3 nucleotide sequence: TGCGCCAGCAGCTGGGGACATTCCACAGATACGCAGTATTTT. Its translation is CASSWGHSTDTQYF.

The CDR3 is CASSQSRGGRNTEAFF. In nucleotides, the CDR3 is TGTGCCAGCAGCCAAAGCCGGGGCGGAAGGAACACTGAAGCTTTCTTT. The chain has TRBV6-2 or TRBV6-3 and TRBJ1-1; weak D call: TRBD1 (5 bases). Germline values: CDR1 MNHEY, CDR2 SVGEGT. Trimming removed 6 bases at V and 1 base at J, with 18 bases between. The length of the CDR3 is 16 residues.

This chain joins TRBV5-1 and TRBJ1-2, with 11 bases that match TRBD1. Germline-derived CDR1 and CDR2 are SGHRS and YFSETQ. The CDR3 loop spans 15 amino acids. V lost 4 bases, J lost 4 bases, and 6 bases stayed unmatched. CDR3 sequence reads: CASSQPDRGLYGYTF. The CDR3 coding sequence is TGCGCCAGCAGCCAACCGGACAGGGGGCTCTATGGCTACACCTTC.

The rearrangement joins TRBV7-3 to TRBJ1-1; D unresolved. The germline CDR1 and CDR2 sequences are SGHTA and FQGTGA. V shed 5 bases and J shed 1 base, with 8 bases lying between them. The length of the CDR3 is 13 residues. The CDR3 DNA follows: TGTGCCAGCAGCGCCCGACAGAACACTGAAGCTTTCTTT. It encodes CASSARQNTEAFF. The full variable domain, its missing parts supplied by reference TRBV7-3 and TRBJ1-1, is GAGVSQTPSNKVTEKGKYVELRCDPISGHTALYWYRQSLGQGPEFLIYFQGTGAADDSGLPNDRFFAVRPEGSVSTLKIQRTERGDSAVYLCASSARQNTEAFFGQGTRLTVV.

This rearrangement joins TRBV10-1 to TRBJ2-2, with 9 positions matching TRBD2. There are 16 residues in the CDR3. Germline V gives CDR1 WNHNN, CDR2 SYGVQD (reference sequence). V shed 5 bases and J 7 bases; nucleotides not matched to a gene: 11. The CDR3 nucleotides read TGCGCCAGCAGTCCGACTAGCGGCATTACCCGCGGGGAGCTGTTTTTT. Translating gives CASSPTSGITRGELFF.

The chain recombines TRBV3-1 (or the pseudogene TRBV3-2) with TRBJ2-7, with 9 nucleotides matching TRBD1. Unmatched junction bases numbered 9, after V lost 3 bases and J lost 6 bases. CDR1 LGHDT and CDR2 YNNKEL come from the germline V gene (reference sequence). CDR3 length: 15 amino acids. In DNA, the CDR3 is TGTGCCAGCAGCCATTCCTTGGGACAGGGCCCCGAGCAGTACTTC. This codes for CASSHSLGQGPEQYF.

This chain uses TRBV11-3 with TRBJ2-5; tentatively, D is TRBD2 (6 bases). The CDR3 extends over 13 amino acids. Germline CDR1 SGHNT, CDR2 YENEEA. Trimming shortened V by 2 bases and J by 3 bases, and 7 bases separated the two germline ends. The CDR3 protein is CASSLTSKETQYF. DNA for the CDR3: TGTGCCAGCAGCTTAACTAGCAAAGAGACCCAGTACTTC.

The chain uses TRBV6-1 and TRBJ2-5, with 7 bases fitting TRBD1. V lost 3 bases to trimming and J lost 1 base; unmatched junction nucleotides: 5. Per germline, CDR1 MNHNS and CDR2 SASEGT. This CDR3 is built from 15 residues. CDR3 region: CASSDPGQSQETQYF. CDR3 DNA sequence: TGTGCCAGCAGTGACCCGGGACAGTCCCAAGAGACCCAGTACTTC.

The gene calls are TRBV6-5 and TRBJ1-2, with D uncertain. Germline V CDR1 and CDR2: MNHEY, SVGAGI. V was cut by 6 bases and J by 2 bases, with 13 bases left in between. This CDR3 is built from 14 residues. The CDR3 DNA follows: TGTGCCAGCAGACGCCGGGATTTGAACTATGGCTACACCTTC. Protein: CASRRRDLNYGYTF.

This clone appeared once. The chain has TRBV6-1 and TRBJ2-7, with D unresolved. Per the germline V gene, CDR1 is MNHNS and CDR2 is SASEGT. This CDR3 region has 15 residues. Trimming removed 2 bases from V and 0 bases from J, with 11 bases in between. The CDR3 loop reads CASSESISRSYEQYF. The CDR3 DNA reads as TGTGCCAGCAGTGAAAGTATCAGTCGCTCCTACGAGCAGTACTTC.

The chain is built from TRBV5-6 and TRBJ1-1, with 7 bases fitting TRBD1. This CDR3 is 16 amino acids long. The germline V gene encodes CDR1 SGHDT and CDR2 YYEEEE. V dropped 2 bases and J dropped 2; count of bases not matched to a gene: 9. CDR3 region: CASSFWTGRINTEAFF. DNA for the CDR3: TGTGCCAGCAGCTTTTGGACAGGCAGGATAAACACTGAAGCTTTCTTT. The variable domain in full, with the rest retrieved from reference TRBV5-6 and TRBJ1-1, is DAGVTQSPTHLIKTRGQQVTLRCSPKSGHDTVSWYQQALGQGPQFIFQYYEEEERQRGNFPDRFSGHQFPNYSSELNVNALLLGDSALYLCASSFWTGRINTEAFFGQGTRLTVV.

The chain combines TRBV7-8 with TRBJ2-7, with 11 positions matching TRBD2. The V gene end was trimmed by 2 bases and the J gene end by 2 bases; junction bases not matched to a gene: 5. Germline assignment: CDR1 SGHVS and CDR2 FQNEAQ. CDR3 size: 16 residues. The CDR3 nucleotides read TGTGCCAGCAGCTTAACACTAGCGGGGGTGGCCTACGAGCAGTACTTC. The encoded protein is CASSLTLAGVAYEQYF.

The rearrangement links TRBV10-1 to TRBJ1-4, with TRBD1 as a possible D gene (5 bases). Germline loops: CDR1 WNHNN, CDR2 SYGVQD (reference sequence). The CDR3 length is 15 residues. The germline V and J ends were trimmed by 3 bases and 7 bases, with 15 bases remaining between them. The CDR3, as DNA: TGCGCCAGCAGTGATGGAGTGGCAGGGTTTGAAAAACTGTTTTTT. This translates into CASSDGVAGFEKLFF.

The CDR3 spells CSVPGFEGTGELFF. Here the CDR3 DNA reads TGCAGCGTTCCGGGGTTCGAGGGCACCGGGGAGCTGTTTTTT. The chain recombines TRBV29-1 with TRBJ2-2; possibly TRBD2 for D (5 bases). This CDR3 is 14 amino acids long. With 5 bases removed from V and 4 bases from J, the gap between germline ends came to 14 bases. In germline, CDR1 is SQVTM, CDR2 ANQGSEA.

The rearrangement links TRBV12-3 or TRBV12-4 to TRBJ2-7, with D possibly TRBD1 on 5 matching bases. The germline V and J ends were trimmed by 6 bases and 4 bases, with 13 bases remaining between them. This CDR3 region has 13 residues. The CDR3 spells CASSPNTGYEQYF. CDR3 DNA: TGTGCCAGCAGCCCGAATACAGGTTACGAGCAGTACTTC.

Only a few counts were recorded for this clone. CDR3: CSVESSGVFRDTQYF. The CDR3 region has the DNA TGCAGCGTTGAATCTAGCGGGGTTTTCAGAGATACGCAGTATTTT. V usage is TRBV29-1 and J usage is TRBJ2-3; TRBD2 matches 9 bases. In germline, CDR1 is SQVTM, CDR2 ANQGSEA. Trimming cost V 2 bases and J 5 bases; bases outside gene matches: 8. This CDR3 region has 15 residues.

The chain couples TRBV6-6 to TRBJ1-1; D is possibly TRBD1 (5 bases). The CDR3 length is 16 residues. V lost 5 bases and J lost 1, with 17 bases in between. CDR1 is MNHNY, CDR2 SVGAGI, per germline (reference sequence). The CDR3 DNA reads TGTGCCAGCAGTCGACCCCGGGGGGAACGGAACACTGAAGCTTTCTTT. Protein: CASSRPRGERNTEAFF.

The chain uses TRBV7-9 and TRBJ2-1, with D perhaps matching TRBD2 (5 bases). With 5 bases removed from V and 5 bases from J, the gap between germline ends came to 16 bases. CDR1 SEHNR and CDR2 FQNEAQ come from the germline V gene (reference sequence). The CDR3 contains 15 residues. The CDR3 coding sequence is TGTGCCAGCAGCGATTCGCGGGTTGGGAACAATGAGCAGTTCTTC. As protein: CASSDSRVGNNEQFF.

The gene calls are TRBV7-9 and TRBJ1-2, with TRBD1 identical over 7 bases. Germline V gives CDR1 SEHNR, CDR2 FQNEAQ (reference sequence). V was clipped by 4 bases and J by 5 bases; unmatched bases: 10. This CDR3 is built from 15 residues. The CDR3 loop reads CASSSTGVTRYGYTF. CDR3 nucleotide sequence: TGTGCCAGCAGCTCAACAGGGGTTACTAGGTATGGCTACACCTTC.

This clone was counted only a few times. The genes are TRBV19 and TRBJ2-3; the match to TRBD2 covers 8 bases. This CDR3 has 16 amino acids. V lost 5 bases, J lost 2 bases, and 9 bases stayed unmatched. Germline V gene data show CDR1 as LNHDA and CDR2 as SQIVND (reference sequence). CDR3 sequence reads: CASSVLAGGPTDTQYF. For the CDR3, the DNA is TGTGCCAGTAGTGTACTGGCGGGGGGTCCCACAGATACGCAGTATTTT.

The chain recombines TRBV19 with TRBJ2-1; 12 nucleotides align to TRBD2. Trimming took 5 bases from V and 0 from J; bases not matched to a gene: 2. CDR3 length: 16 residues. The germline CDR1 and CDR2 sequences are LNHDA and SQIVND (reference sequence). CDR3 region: CASSLTSGGSYNEQFF. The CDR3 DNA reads TGTGCCAGTAGTCTGACTAGCGGGGGCTCCTACAATGAGCAGTTCTTC.

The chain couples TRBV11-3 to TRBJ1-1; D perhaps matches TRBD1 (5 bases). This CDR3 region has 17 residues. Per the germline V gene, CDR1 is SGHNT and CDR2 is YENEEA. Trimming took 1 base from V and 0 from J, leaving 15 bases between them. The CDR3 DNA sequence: TGTGCCAGCAGCTTAGGAAACTTTCGGGGGATGAACACTGAAGCTTTCTTT. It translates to CASSLGNFRGMNTEAFF.

This chain's CDR3 is CAISQGLSNTEAFF. The CDR3 bases are TGTGCCATCAGTCAGGGTTTAAGTAACACTGAAGCTTTCTTT. The chain employs TRBV10-3 and TRBJ1-1, with D possibly being TRBD1 (5 bases). Trimming took 5 bases from V and 2 from J, leaving 12 bases between them. The CDR3 contains 14 residues. The V gene's germline CDR1 is ENHRY and CDR2 SYGVKD.

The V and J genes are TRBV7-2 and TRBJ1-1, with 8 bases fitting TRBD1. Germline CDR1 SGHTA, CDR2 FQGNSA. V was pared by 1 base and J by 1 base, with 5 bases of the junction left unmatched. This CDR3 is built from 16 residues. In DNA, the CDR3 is TGTGCCAGCAGCTTAGGAACCGGGACAGGGAACACTGAAGCTTTCTTT. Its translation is CASSLGTGTGNTEAFF.

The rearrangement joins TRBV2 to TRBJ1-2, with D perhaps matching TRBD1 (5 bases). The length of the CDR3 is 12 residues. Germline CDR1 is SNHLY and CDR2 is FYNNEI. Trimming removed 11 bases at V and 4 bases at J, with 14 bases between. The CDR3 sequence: CAAGAVPYGYTF. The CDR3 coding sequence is TGTGCCGCTGGGGCAGTGCCCTATGGCTACACCTTC.

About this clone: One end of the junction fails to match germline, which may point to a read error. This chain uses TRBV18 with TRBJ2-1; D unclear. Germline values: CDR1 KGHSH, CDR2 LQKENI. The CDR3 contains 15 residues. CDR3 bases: TGTGCCAGCTCGCCACCCCGACGTAGCCGAAATGAGCAGTTCTTC. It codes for CASSPPRRSRNEQFF.

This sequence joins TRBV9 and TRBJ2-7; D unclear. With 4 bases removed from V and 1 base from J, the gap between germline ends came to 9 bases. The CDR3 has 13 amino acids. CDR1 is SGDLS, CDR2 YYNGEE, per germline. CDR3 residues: CASSTDPSYEQYF. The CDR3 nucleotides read TGTGCCAGCAGCACCGACCCTTCCTACGAGCAGTACTTC.